Below, 19 T cell receptor beta chains from the same sample are listed, as sequenced in a study of cytomegalovirus exposure and HLA in healthy donors. The PCR ran on 60 Vbeta and 13 Jbeta primers. Profiled with immunoSEQ multiplex PCR; TCRdb holds only in-frame clones, not every one. The sample has 150,000 or so clones; around 88% are singletons. Sample: PBMCs. These receptors were taken from a woman aged 18-29 years in good health and CMV-seronegative.

The chain has TRBV5-4 and TRBJ2-3, with a tentative D call TRBD2 (6 bases). Germline assignment: CDR1 SGHNT and CDR2 YYREEE (reference sequence). The CDR3 runs to 17 residues. Trimming took off 0 bases at V and 3 bases at J, with 17 bases between the two ends. CDR3 amino acids: CASSLAGGAGITDTQYF. The CDR3 nucleotides are TGTGCCAGCAGCTTGGCCGGCGGGGCGGGGATAACAGATACGCAGTATTTT.

This chain connects TRBV4-2 to TRBJ2-7; TRBD2 agrees at 14 bases. Germline V lookup: CDR1 LGHNA, CDR2 YNFKEQ. V lost 1 base, J lost 0 bases, and 5 bases stayed unmatched. The CDR3 runs to 18 residues. CDR3 region: CASSQGPGLAGDSYEQYF. CDR3 DNA: TGTGCCAGCAGCCAAGGACCGGGACTAGCGGGGGACTCCTACGAGCAGTACTTC.

This rearrangement joins TRBV27 to TRBJ2-7; perhaps TRBD1 as D (6 bases). Trimming stripped 2 bases from V and 4 bases from J, with 27 bases between. Germline CDR1 reads MNHEY; CDR2 reads SMNVEV (reference sequence). This CDR3 comprises 19 residues. The CDR3, as DNA: TGTGCCAGCAGTTTACGCCGGATCAGGACAGACCTCACGATTTACGAGCAGTACTTC. Translating gives CASSLRRIRTDLTIYEQYF.

This clone was recorded once. This chain connects TRBV5-4 to TRBJ1-2, with a tentative D call TRBD1 (5 bases). The CDR3 has 15 amino acids. CDR1 SGHNT and CDR2 YYREEE come from the germline V gene (reference sequence). V lost 2 bases to trimming and J lost 4 bases, with 15 bases between them. The CDR3: CASSFSGGSGYGYTF. Here the CDR3 DNA reads TGTGCCAGCAGCTTTTCGGGGGGGTCGGGCTATGGCTACACCTTC.

This chain connects TRBV28 to TRBJ2-1; no definite D call. The germline V gene has CDR1 MDHEN and CDR2 SYDVKM. The CDR3 spans 14 residues. V shed 3 bases and J shed 7 bases, with 13 bases lying between them. CDR3 in amino acids: CASSFAGPGNEQFF. The CDR3 bases are TGTGCCAGCAGTTTTGCCGGCCCAGGAAATGAGCAGTTCTTC.

This clone was found once. V and J are TRBV28 and TRBJ2-2; 9 nucleotides agree with TRBD2. Germline lookup yields CDR1 MDHEN and CDR2 SYDVKM. The V segment lost 2 bases and the J segment 8 bases; nucleotides outside the gene matches: 3. The CDR3 is 14 amino acids. CDR3 protein: CASSLLAGRGELFF. The CDR3 nucleotides read TGTGCCAGCAGTTTACTAGCGGGAAGGGGGGAGCTGTTTTTT.

The V call is TRBV9, the J call TRBJ2-1; D may be TRBD2 (6 bases). This CDR3 contains 14 residues. Germline CDR1 and CDR2: SGDLS and YYNGEE. Trimming stripped 3 bases from V and 6 bases from J, with 13 bases between. CDR3 DNA: TGTGCCAGCAGCGCCAATTCCGGGAGCAATGAGCAGTTCTTC. Protein product: CASSANSGSNEQFF.

The sample holds one count of this clone. The chain joins TRBV2 to TRBJ1-4; 10 nucleotides match TRBD1. Germline V gives CDR1 SNHLY, CDR2 FYNNEI. The CDR3 is made up of 18 amino acids. Trimming took 3 bases from V and 8 from J; bases not matched to a gene: 15. The CDR3 DNA reads TGTGCCAGCAGTGACAATCTGTACCCGGGACAGGGGAGCGAAAAACTGTTTTTT. The encoded protein is CASSDNLYPGQGSEKLFF.

There are a few counts of this clone. CDR3 protein: CASGLAPTNTQYF. For the CDR3, the DNA is TGCGCCAGCGGGCTAGCCCCGACGAATACGCAGTATTTT. J is TRBJ2-3 and V is TRBV5-1, with a tentative D call TRBD2 (5 bases). Germline assignment: CDR1 SGHRS and CDR2 YFSETQ. Trimming removed 7 bases from V and 7 bases from J, with 16 bases in between. This CDR3 is 13 amino acids long.

The rearrangement joins TRBV18 to TRBJ1-3, with 9 bases aligning to TRBD1. CDR1 and CDR2 (germline): KGHSH, LQKENI. CDR3 size: 15 residues. Trimming at V came to 4 bases and at J to 0 bases, leaving 1 base not matched to a gene. CDR3 loop: CASSRDRVSGNTIYF. CDR3 nucleotides: TGTGCCAGCTCACGGGACAGGGTCTCTGGAAACACCATATATTTT.

The chain combines TRBV7-9 with TRBJ1-1; D possibly corresponds to TRBD1 (6 bases). From germline, CDR1 is SEHNR and CDR2 FQNEAQ (reference sequence). V gave up 3 bases and J gave up 7 bases, with 15 bases separating them. This CDR3 spans 14 amino acids. The CDR3 nucleotides read TGTGCCAGCAGCTTCTCAGGGGCAAATGATGAAGCTTTCTTT. This translates into CASSFSGANDEAFF.

The rearrangement links TRBV7-9 to TRBJ1-4; D gene unclear. The V gene lost 2 bases and the J gene lost 3 bases, with 13 bases spanning the gap. CDR1 and CDR2 (germline): SEHNR, FQNEAQ (reference sequence). This CDR3 has 16 residues. CDR3 in amino acids: CASSLKTAGANEKLFF. CDR3 in DNA: TGTGCCAGCAGCTTAAAAACAGCCGGGGCTAATGAAAAACTGTTTTTT. Combining the CDR3 with reference TRBV7-9 and TRBJ1-4 gives the whole variable domain DTGVSQNPRHKITKRGQNVTFRCDPISEHNRLYWYRQTLGQGPEFLTYFQNEAQLEKSRLLSDRFSAERPKGSFSTLEIQRTEQGDSAMYLCASSLKTAGANEKLFFGSGTQLSVL.

The J gene is TRBJ2-1, the V gene TRBV5-1, with D perhaps TRBD1 (6 bases). Trimming stripped 3 bases from V and 7 bases from J, with 8 bases between. Germline loops: CDR1 SGHRS, CDR2 YFSETQ. The CDR3 covers 12 residues. This CDR3 is CASSSQGNEQFF. The DNA of the CDR3 is TGCGCCAGCAGCTCCCAGGGGAATGAGCAGTTCTTC.

This chain joins TRBV7-9 and TRBJ2-5, with TRBD2 matching over 8 bases. J gave up 7 bases and V 6 bases, and 13 bases lay outside the gene matches. The CDR3 is 15 amino acids. Germline V gene sequence: CDR1 SEHNR, CDR2 FQNEAQ (reference sequence). The DNA for the CDR3 is TGTGCCAGCAGTCCCGCCGGGACTAGAGTAGGGACCCAGTACTTC. As protein: CASSPAGTRVGTQYF.

The chain is built from TRBV28 and TRBJ1-2; D is uncertain. There are 16 residues in the CDR3. V was cut by 3 bases and J by 8 bases, with 22 bases left in between. CDR1 and CDR2 (germline): MDHEN, SYDVKM. CDR3 loop: CASSFAGSVGREGYTF. CDR3 in DNA: TGTGCCAGCAGTTTCGCCGGTTCGGTAGGAAGGGAGGGCTACACCTTC.

This clone was detected only a few times. J is TRBJ1-1 and V is TRBV5-6; D gene uncertain. Trimming removed 2 bases from V and 1 base from J, with 3 bases in between. Germline loops: CDR1 SGHDT, CDR2 YYEEEE. This CDR3 contains 12 residues. CDR3 sequence (DNA): TGTGCCAGCAGCTTCGGGAACACTGAAGCTTTCTTT. It codes for CASSFGNTEAFF.

V and J are TRBV19 and TRBJ2-1, with 12 bases aligning to TRBD1. This CDR3 is 16 amino acids long. Germline V gives CDR1 LNHDA, CDR2 SQIVND (reference sequence). Unmatched junction bases numbered 8, after V lost 6 bases and J lost 5 bases. For the CDR3, the DNA is TGTGCCAGTAGCCGAAGCGGGACAGGGGGCAACAATGAGCAGTTCTTC. Translation gives CASSRSGTGGNNEQFF.

This clone was counted once. The chain couples TRBV11-2 to TRBJ2-5; 9 bases map to TRBD1. V trimming: 3 bases; J trimming: 4 bases; junction bases outside the gene matches: 0. Germline CDR1 is SGHAT and CDR2 is FQNNGV. This CDR3 is built from 13 residues. This CDR3 reads CASSLDRGETQYF. CDR3 sequence (DNA): TGTGCCAGCAGCTTGGACAGGGGAGAGACCCAGTACTTC.

This clone was recorded once. The V gene is TRBV6-5, the J gene TRBJ1-5; 7 bases align to TRBD1. With 8 bases clipped from V and 2 bases from J, the junction kept 3 bases outside the gene matches. The V gene's germline CDR1 is MNHEY and CDR2 SVGAGI. This CDR3 has 13 amino acids. CDR3 loop: CASDREGNQPQHF. The CDR3 DNA is TGTGCCAGCGACAGGGAAGGCAATCAGCCCCAGCATTTT.